Listed here is a single T cell receptor beta chain. Its specific antigen is unknown. Base qualities are not recorded, but no much larger clone differs from it by a single base. The entire amount of isolated RNA was reverse transcribed using the High Capacity cDNA Reverse Transcription Kit, so the sequenced TCRB transcripts were expressed ones. Naive, central memory and regulatory T cell samples underwent deep immunoSEQ sequencing, averaging roughly 3.3 million total reads per sample. Sorted cells were lysed in RLT buffer, and RNA was extracted using DNase-treated RNeasy Micro or Mini kits according to cell number. To prevent cross-contamination, every cell subset was processed on its own, while patient and healthy donor samples were processed together. The immunoSEQ multiplex PCR was used to amplify TCRB sequences from cDNA, generating 87-bp fragments that spanned the CDR3 region. Sequencing of the amplicons was performed on the Illumina HiSeq platform. In the source study's methods: Synthetic template baselines were used to correct PCR bias computationally, reads within Hamming distance 2 were collapsed together, and singletons that could not be merged were discarded. Reads were aligned against IMGT to assign V, D and J genes, CDR3 length and insertions or deletions at six rearrangement sites. Within each subset, clonotype counts were normalized to sorted cell number, after which true diversity and Gini coefficients were computed with the tcR R package. The overlap coefficient, calculated on TCRB nucleotide sequences, was used to quantify repertoire sharing. The clones in this table, taken by TCRdb from immuneACCESS, are in-frame only. Not every clone is retained; where verified, under half of the shortfall comes from an unresolved V gene, and the cause of the rest is unknown. The V and J calls and clone size were taken over from that table, and D and trimming were inferred from the DNA. A total of about 290,000 clones appear in this sample, under 8.5% of them only once. In total, the top ten clones hold over 0.8% of the sample.

The sample belongs to a study of beta chain features in type 1 diabetes (dated by TCRdb to about 2018). In terms of the full investigation: Mean age, gender distribution, total cell number and subset yield did not differ between patients and healthy donors. Across all samples, almost 110 million sorted cells were examined, and cell number per subset correlated strongly with RNA yield. In the study, TCRB repertoires of sorted circulating CD4+ T cell subsets from recently diagnosed type 1 diabetes patients were compared with those of matched healthy donors. Regulatory and stem cell-like memory subsets were obtained from only 8 patients and about 8 healthy donors, while naive and central memory subsets were obtained from all 28 donors.

Points the paper makes about the study in general: In all four CD4+ subsets, TCRB CDR3 length was moderately but significantly shorter in type 1 diabetes patients. Because cDNA was sequenced instead of genomic DNA, highly expressing activated cells could be over-represented, though the groups showed no difference in activation or CD3 levels. At VDJ recombination sites, patients with type 1 diabetes made fewer insertions and deleted more nucleotides, a pattern implying thymic rearrangement abnormalities. The naive, central memory and regulatory TCRB repertoires appeared to resemble one another more closely among patients than among healthy donors. Shorter templates might have been favored by PCR, but patient and control samples were amplified and corrected together, so both groups would have been affected equally by any skew. Because the HLA sub-analyses included only small numbers of individuals, any influence of HLA type on TCRB rearrangement was left unresolved.

V loses 4 bases of germline sequence and J loses 0 bases, and the interval between the two ends is 4 bases. The cysteine opens and the phenylalanine closes a CDR3 of 14 amino acids. The kept DNA is CDR3 alone, 42 bases in frame from the first base. The germline V gene specifies SGHTA as CDR1 and FQGTGA as CDR2. Each donor gave one peripheral blood draw, approximately 120 mL on average, collected into heparinised tubes. Using a panel that included CD45RO, CCR7, CD25, CD127, CD95 and CD27, naive, central memory, regulatory and stem cell-like memory CD4+ T cells were sorted on a BD FACSAria II. A purity above 95% was achieved for all sorted populations. PBMCs were isolated immediately by Lymphoprep density gradient centrifugation and stained directly without culture. So that batch effects would be minimized, each experiment stained and sorted samples in pairs, pairing one healthy donor with one patient.

This TCR came from a woman aged 18-30 years in good health. The chain joins TRBV7-3 to TRBJ2-6, with the D gene call left open. The specimen was central memory CD4+ T cells from blood. The CDR3 protein: CASSSYSGANVLTF. The DNA reads as follows: TGTGCCAGCAGCTCTTACTCTGGGGCCAACGTCCTGACTTTC.